Listed below are T cell receptor beta chains from one sample, sequenced in a study of shared clonotypes between healthy human individuals. TCRdb keeps only in-frame clones here, not all; method: immunoSEQ multiplex PCR. Among about 2 million clones, about 95% were seen once, and the ten largest hold 0.1% to 0.15%. Specimen: naive CD4+ T cells sorted from blood. The receptors derive from a man aged 18 to 30 in good health. Both conserved end residues are part of each CDR3.

cdr3_length v_call cdr3_aa
16 TRBV5-1 CASSLARGLGTDTQYF
14 TRBV30 CAWSAGGSSYEQYF
13 TRBV9 CASSVEPGAEAFF
13 TRBV5-1 CASSSDTNTEAFF
12 TRBV7-2 CASSLSRNEQFF
19 TRBV7-8 CASSLRVLGSSSTNEKLFF
15 TRBV30 CAWSVGGGSYNEQFF
14 TRBV9 CASSVTGTGDEQYF
15 TRBV7-7 CASRGGAGSTDTQYF
16 TRBV7-2 CASSLGGGTINSPLHF